The 32 T cell receptor beta chains below all came from one sample that was sequenced in a study of human T cells and chemical hapten exposure. TCRdb called the RACE reads again in MiXCR, with one record for every CDR3 protein. The top ten hold 1.5% to 1.9% of the sample, which has approximately 80,000 distinct CDR3 sequences, 7.5% to 9.5% seen once. The time point is: patch test 1, 2 weeks after DPC sensitization. Treatment specified: therapeutic diphenylcyclopropenone sensitization with weekly scalp DPC. Sequenced material: whole blood, taken in connection with sensitization to the hapten diphenylcyclopropenone (DPC). Receptor source: a woman under 40 with alopecia areata. Some clones in this sample may be carry-over from other donors' samples.

This clonotype was recorded many times. The chain couples TRBV10-3 to TRBJ1-6; D not resolved. Trimming cost V 4 bases and J 0 bases, with 16 bases left between them. Germline V gene sequence: CDR1 ENHRY, CDR2 SYGVKD. This CDR3 spans 18 amino acids. The CDR3 bases are TGTGCCATCAGTGCCTCGGACGGAACAAGCTCCTATAATTCACCCCTCCACTTT. Protein sequence: CAISASDGTSSYNSPLHF.

This clonotype was seen at least ten times. J is TRBJ2-6 and V is TRBV24-1; the match to TRBD2 covers 10 bases. CDR1 is KGHDR, CDR2 SFDVKD, per germline. The CDR3 spans 17 residues. Trimming cost V 9 bases and J 3 bases; bases outside gene matches: 10. CDR3 DNA: TGTGCCACCCATGAAGCGGGGGGGAATAATGGGGCCAACGTCCTGACTTTC. Its translation: CATHEAGGNNGANVLTF.

There are many counts of this clonotype. This chain joins TRBV12-3 or TRBV12-4 and TRBJ1-2; D perhaps matches TRBD1 (6 bases). Deletions cut 5 bases from V and 4 bases from J, with 14 bases between. The CDR3 spans 14 residues. DNA of the CDR3: TGTGCCAGCAGTCCCCACACAGGGCCCTATGGCTACACCTTC. Its protein is CASSPHTGPYGYTF.

This chain connects TRBV7-9 to TRBJ2-5; D unresolved. The germline V and J ends were trimmed by 5 bases and 5 bases, with 18 bases remaining between them. CDR3 size: 15 residues. Germline lookup yields CDR1 SEHNR and CDR2 FQNEAQ (reference sequence). Here the CDR3 DNA reads TGTGCCAGCAGCCCATCCGTGGACCGGTGGGAGACCCAGTACTTC. Amino acid sequence: CASSPSVDRWETQYF.

CDR3 sequence: CASSNQKDYTF. As DNA, the CDR3 is TGTGCCAGCTCGAACCAGAAGGACTACACCTTC. The rearrangement links TRBV27 to TRBJ1-2, with D hard to call. From germline, CDR1 is MNHEY and CDR2 SMNVEV (reference sequence). CDR3 size: 11 residues. The V end was cut by 8 bases, the J end by 10 bases, with 14 bases between.

As regards this clonotype: A much larger clonotype is one base distant, so this may be a read error. The chain has TRBV13 and TRBJ2-7; the match to TRBD2 covers 12 bases. The V gene end was trimmed by 0 bases and the J gene end by 0 bases; junction bases not matched to a gene: 6. This CDR3 is 18 amino acids long. Germline CDR1 PRHDT, CDR2 FYEKMQ (reference sequence). The CDR3 DNA follows: TGTGCCAGCAGCTTAGGCTGGACTAGCGGGATTACCTCCTACGAGCAGTACTTC. Encoded protein: CASSLGWTSGITSYEQYF.

The rearrangement links TRBV5-4 to TRBJ2-5; D gene uncertain. Trimming pared 0 bases from V and 2 bases from J, leaving 11 bases between. Germline V CDR1 and CDR2: SGHNT, YYREEE (reference sequence). The CDR3 has 15 residues. This CDR3 reads CASSLATSQQETQYF. The CDR3 DNA reads TGTGCCAGCAGCTTGGCCACATCTCAACAAGAGACCCAGTACTTC.

This clonotype was counted a few times. J is TRBJ1-4 and V is TRBV6-5; D gene unclear. Trimming pared 6 bases from V and 3 bases from J, leaving 11 bases between. The germline gives CDR1 MNHEY, CDR2 SVGAGI. The CDR3 has 14 amino acids. The CDR3 nucleotides are TGTGCCAGCAGGGCCGGAGGGTCTAATGAAAAACTGTTTTTT. Protein product: CASRAGGSNEKLFF.

The chain recombines TRBV6-5 with TRBJ2-6; D possibly corresponds to TRBD1 (6 bases). V shed 7 bases and J shed 3 bases, with 10 bases lying between them. The CDR3 totals 14 residues. Germline assignment: CDR1 MNHEY and CDR2 SVGAGI. The CDR3 coding sequence is TGTGCCAGCACGGACAGCCATGGGGCCAACGTCCTGACTTTC. Translation gives CASTDSHGANVLTF.

Only a few counts were recorded for this clonotype. The rearrangement joins TRBV20-1 to TRBJ2-5; D possibly corresponds to TRBD1 (5 bases). The CDR3 has 14 amino acids. Trimming left V 6 bases short and J 4 bases short, with 18 bases between. CDR1 DFQATT and CDR2 SNEGSKA come from the germline V gene (reference sequence). The CDR3 DNA reads TGCAGTGCCTCGACGCCAGGGTACAGAGAGACCCAGTACTTC. Translation: CSASTPGYRETQYF.

This clonotype was picked up many times. V usage is TRBV20-1 and J usage is TRBJ2-1; D gene unclear. The CDR3 is 13 amino acids. The V gene's germline CDR1 is DFQATT and CDR2 SNEGSKA (reference sequence). Trimming pared 4 bases from V and 5 bases from J, leaving 12 bases between. The CDR3 nucleotides are TGCAGTGCTATAAGACAAGGACACAATGAGCAGTTCTTC. As protein: CSAIRQGHNEQFF.

This clonotype showed up many times. This chain joins TRBV6-1 and TRBJ1-5, with D uncertain. V dropped 4 bases and J dropped 0 bases, with 10 bases sitting between them. CDR1 and CDR2 from the germline V gene are MNHNS and SASEGT. This CDR3 region has 15 residues. Here the CDR3 DNA reads TGTGCCAGCAGTGCCCCCTCAAATAGCAATCAGCCCCAGCATTTT. This gives the protein CASSAPSNSNQPQHF.

This clonotype has only a few counts. The V call is TRBV7-8, the J call TRBJ1-1, with unresolved D. Germline values: CDR1 SGHVS, CDR2 FQNEAQ. This CDR3 contains 14 residues. With 5 bases removed from V and 1 base from J, the gap between germline ends came to 11 bases. Here the CDR3 DNA reads TGTGCCAGCAGCAGTCCTATGACGAACACTGAAGCTTTCTTT. It translates to CASSSPMTNTEAFF.

This chain connects TRBV4-1 to TRBJ1-3; TRBD1 might be the D (5 bases). The CDR3 spans 15 residues. CDR1 MGHRA and CDR2 YSYEKL come from the germline V gene. V lost 0 bases to trimming and J lost 2 bases, with 8 bases between them. CDR3 amino acids: CASSQDRQPGNTIYF. The CDR3 DNA follows: TGCGCCAGCAGCCAAGATCGACAGCCTGGAAACACCATATATTTT.

This clonotype has a count of ten or more. The chain recombines TRBV15 with TRBJ2-1; TRBD2 matches at 8 bases. The CDR3 is 14 residues long. CDR1 is LNHNV, CDR2 YYDKDF, per germline (reference sequence). Unmatched junction bases numbered 6, after V lost 1 base and J lost 10 bases. This CDR3 reads CATSRVRGGGEQFF. The CDR3 coding sequence is TGTGCCACCAGCAGAGTACGCGGCGGGGGGGAGCAGTTCTTC.

The rearrangement joins TRBV27 to TRBJ1-1; D remains unclear. The CDR3 is 15 residues long. In germline, CDR1 is MNHEY, CDR2 SMNVEV (reference sequence). Trimming pared 4 bases from V and 4 bases from J, leaving 16 bases between. CDR3 DNA sequence: TGTGCCAGCAGTTCCGCGGGAGAGGAGGTCACTGAAGCTTTCTTT. It codes for CASSSAGEEVTEAFF.

V usage is TRBV3-1 and J usage is TRBJ2-5, with 10 bases aligning to TRBD1. Germline V gene data show CDR1 as LGHDT and CDR2 as YNNKEL (reference sequence). The CDR3 contains 16 residues. V dropped 5 bases and J dropped 5; count of bases not matched to a gene: 11. The CDR3 reads CASSTRGQGVMETQYF. The CDR3 DNA is TGTGCCAGCAGCACTCGTGGACAGGGGGTTATGGAGACCCAGTACTTC.

This chain joins TRBV30 and TRBJ1-4; maybe TRBD1 (5 bases). Germline V CDR1 and CDR2: GTSNPN, SVGIG (reference sequence). The CDR3 consists of 16 residues. The V gene lost 3 bases and the J gene lost 7 bases, with 21 bases spanning the gap. CDR3: CAWRPPWGNDSEKLFF. The DNA for the CDR3 is TGTGCCTGGAGACCCCCTTGGGGGAACGATAGTGAAAAACTGTTTTTT.

The sample holds a few counts of this clonotype. The chain joins TRBV10-3 to TRBJ2-1; 7 nucleotides line up with TRBD2. Trimming took 10 bases from V and 3 from J; bases not matched to a gene: 3. The CDR3 has 12 amino acids. CDR1 is ENHRY and CDR2 is SYGVKD in the germline V gene. The CDR3 reads CATRDYYNEQFF. CDR3 sequence (DNA): TGTGCCACCCGGGACTACTACAATGAGCAGTTCTTC.

This chain connects TRBV12-3 or TRBV12-4 to TRBJ1-1; D gene ambiguous. V lost 8 bases to trimming and J lost 2 bases, with 12 bases between them. The CDR3 has 13 residues. As DNA, the CDR3 is TGTGCCAGCGGAATTACAGAAAACACTGAAGCTTTCTTT. This codes for CASGITENTEAFF.

This clonotype appeared a few times. V and J are TRBV12-3 or TRBV12-4 and TRBJ1-2; 8 bases fit TRBD1. With V trimmed by 2 bases and J by 7 bases, 9 bases remained unmatched. The CDR3 runs to 15 residues. CDR3 region: CASSLTPTGVGGYTF. The CDR3, as DNA: TGTGCCAGCAGTTTAACCCCGACAGGGGTGGGTGGCTACACCTTC.

The chain has TRBV20-1 and TRBJ1-5; the match to TRBD1 covers 7 bases. V lost 4 bases and J lost 3; bases outside the gene matches: 9. The CDR3 covers 15 residues. Germline CDR1 is DFQATT and CDR2 is SNEGSKA (reference sequence). The CDR3 sequence is CSATPGQYYNQPQHF. Written as DNA, the CDR3 is TGCAGTGCTACCCCGGGACAGTACTACAATCAGCCCCAGCATTTT.

This clonotype appeared a few times. The chain has TRBV7-6 and TRBJ1-1, with 7 bases lining up with TRBD1. The germline CDR1 and CDR2 sequences are SGHVS and FNYEAQ. The CDR3 consists of 14 residues. V trimming: 8 bases; J trimming: 0 bases; junction bases outside the gene matches: 6. CDR3 amino acids: CASRGTALNTEAFF. The DNA of the CDR3 is TGTGCCAGCCGAGGGACAGCTCTGAACACTGAAGCTTTCTTT.

This clonotype appeared many times. This chain connects TRBV5-1 to TRBJ2-3, with D tentatively TRBD1 (5 bases). Germline V CDR1 and CDR2: SGHRS, YFSETQ. This CDR3 is built from 14 residues. Between the trimmed V and J ends, which lost 0 bases and 4 bases, there was a span of 9 bases. CDR3 sequence: CASSLATGSDTQYF. The CDR3 DNA sequence: TGCGCCAGCAGCTTGGCCACAGGTTCAGATACGCAGTATTTT.

This clonotype was observed many times. This chain connects TRBV6-5 to TRBJ2-3; D is unresolved. Looked up from germline, CDR1 is MNHEY and CDR2 is SVGAGI. The V end lost 0 bases, the J end lost 2 bases, and 9 bases lay between the germline ends. This CDR3 has 15 amino acids. The DNA for the CDR3 is TGTGCCAGCAGTTACTCGAGTGACAACACAGATACGCAGTATTTT. Its protein is CASSYSSDNTDTQYF.

This chain joins TRBV12-3 or TRBV12-4 and TRBJ2-5, with D possibly being TRBD1 (6 bases). The CDR3 loop spans 15 amino acids. Trimming removed 5 bases from V and 0 bases from J, with 13 bases in between. CDR3 bases: TGTGCCAGCAGTATGGACAGCCCGGACCAAGAGACCCAGTACTTC. This encodes CASSMDSPDQETQYF.

This clonotype came up many times. The CDR3 DNA reads as TGCAGTGCTAGAGCGACAGGGAGAGCTGAAGCTTTCTTT. Protein product: CSARATGRAEAFF. The gene calls are TRBV20-1 and TRBJ1-1, with 7 nucleotides matching TRBD1. Per the germline V gene, CDR1 is DFQATT and CDR2 is SNEGSKA (reference sequence). There are 13 residues in the CDR3. The V gene end was trimmed by 1 base and the J gene end by 6 bases; junction bases not matched to a gene: 5.

This clonotype was picked up many times. The V and J genes are TRBV10-3 and TRBJ1-5, with D maybe TRBD1 (5 bases). This CDR3 has 16 residues. Looked up from germline, CDR1 is ENHRY and CDR2 is SYGVKD. Trimming left V 0 bases short and J 2 bases short, with 11 bases between. The CDR3 DNA reads TGTGCCATCAGTGAGTCGGGCCAGGGTGGCAATCAGCCCCAGCATTTT. Protein product: CAISESGQGGNQPQHF.

This clonotype was seen ten or more times. The chain recombines TRBV16 with TRBJ1-1; weak D call: TRBD1 (6 bases). This CDR3 spans 13 amino acids. CDR1 and CDR2 (germline): KGHSY, FQNENV. Trimming removed 4 bases from V and 2 bases from J, with 8 bases in between. CDR3 nucleotide sequence: TGTGCCAGCAGCCCCGGGACAAACACTGAAGCTTTCTTT. Protein product: CASSPGTNTEAFF.

The sample holds many counts of this clonotype. The chain links TRBV2 to TRBJ1-5; D unclear. CDR1 and CDR2 (germline): SNHLY, FYNNEI. With 6 bases removed from V and 4 bases from J, the gap between germline ends came to 10 bases. The CDR3 has 13 residues. For the CDR3, the DNA is TGTGCCAGCAGGGGAGATGGGAATCAGCCCCAGCATTTT. Translation: CASRGDGNQPQHF.

As to this clonotype: Given a much more abundant clone one base away, this may be a read error. The CDR3 DNA reads TGCAGCGCTACGGGAACAGGGAACAATGAGCAGTTCTTC. Its protein product is CSATGTGNNEQFF. The rearrangement joins TRBV29-1 to TRBJ2-1, with a weak D call TRBD1 (6 bases). This CDR3 spans 13 amino acids. Trimming cost V 7 bases and J 5 bases, with 15 bases left between them. CDR1 and CDR2 from the germline V gene are SQVTM and ANQGSEA.

V usage is TRBV6-1 and J usage is TRBJ1-2; 8 nucleotides match TRBD1. The CDR3 totals 14 residues. J gave up 10 bases and V 1 base, and 8 bases lay outside the gene matches. Looked up from germline, CDR1 is MNHNS and CDR2 is SASEGT. CDR3 loop: CASSEGQGARDYTF. In nucleotides, the CDR3 is TGTGCCAGCAGTGAAGGGCAGGGGGCCCGGGACTACACCTTC.